Listed here are 28 T cell receptor beta chains from one sample, sequenced in a study of OX40 agonist ivuxolimab in advanced cancers. Profiled with immunoSEQ multiplex PCR; TCRdb holds only in-frame clones, not every one. This table holds about 59,000 clones, roughly 83% found once. Source: CD4+ or CD8+ T cells sorted from blood, taken in a trial of the OX40 agonist ivuxolimab. The origin of the receptors is an adult with an advanced solid tumor such as melanoma, head and neck, liver or kidney cancer.

V gene TRBV4-1 combines with J gene TRBJ2-7; unclear D gene. The V end lost 4 bases, the J end lost 4 bases, and 8 bases lay between the germline ends. Per germline, CDR1 MGHRA and CDR2 YSYEKL. The CDR3 runs 12 residues. This chain's CDR3 is CASSPGPYEQYF. In DNA, the CDR3 is TGCGCCAGCAGCCCTGGACCTTACGAGCAGTACTTC.

The V gene is TRBV7-6, the J gene TRBJ1-5; D call uncertain. CDR1 and CDR2 from the germline V gene are SGHVS and FNYEAQ. V lost 5 bases and J 0 bases, leaving 5 bases between the germline ends. This CDR3 is built from 13 residues. This CDR3 is CASSIDSNQPQHF. CDR3 DNA: TGTGCCAGCAGCATCGATAGCAATCAGCCCCAGCATTTT.

This chain uses TRBV19 with TRBJ1-5; no firm D call. The ends were cut back, 5 bases at V and 6 bases at J, with 20 bases in the middle. CDR1 and CDR2 from the germline V gene are LNHDA and SQIVND (reference sequence). This CDR3 region has 16 residues. CDR3 amino acids: CASSPSRSPSGQPQHF. Here the CDR3 DNA reads TGTGCCAGTAGTCCTTCCCGCAGTCCGTCTGGTCAGCCCCAGCATTTT. The full variable domain, completed using reference TRBV19 and TRBJ1-5, is DGGITQSPKYLFRKEGQNVTLSCEQNLNHDAMYWYRQDPGQGLRLIYYSQIVNDFQKGDIAEGYSVSREKKESFPLTVTSAQKNPTAFYLCASSPSRSPSGQPQHFGDGTRLSIL.

This chain connects TRBV7-3 to TRBJ2-7; 8 bases match TRBD2. The CDR3 has 13 amino acids. CDR1 and CDR2 (germline): SGHTA, FQGTGA. With 5 bases clipped from V and 6 bases from J, the junction kept 6 bases outside the gene matches. This CDR3 is CASSGLAGGEQYF. The CDR3 DNA reads as TGTGCCAGCAGCGGCCTAGCGGGCGGCGAGCAGTACTTC.

This CDR3 reads CAISALAGANQPQHF. In nucleotides, the CDR3 is TGTGCCATCAGTGCTTTAGCAGGGGCAAATCAGCCCCAGCATTTT. The chain recombines TRBV10-3 with TRBJ1-5; TRBD1 might be the D (6 bases). Trimming stripped 4 bases from V and 4 bases from J, with 14 bases between. The germline CDR1 and CDR2 sequences are ENHRY and SYGVKD. The CDR3 length is 15 residues.

V is TRBV6-5 and J is TRBJ1-5; no clear D gene. Trimming took off 2 bases at V and 0 bases at J, with 8 bases between the two ends. The CDR3 runs to 15 residues. Germline CDR1 and CDR2: MNHEY and SVGAGI. Here the CDR3 reads CASSYTVNSNQPQHF. Written as DNA, the CDR3 is TGTGCCAGCAGTTACACAGTCAATAGCAATCAGCCCCAGCATTTT.

The rearrangement links TRBV23-1 to TRBJ1-1, with 9 bases that match TRBD1. TRBV23-1 is an open reading frame, and its role is uncertain. With V trimmed by 3 bases and J by 3 bases, 2 bases remained unmatched. The CDR3 length is 14 residues. CDR3 in DNA: TGCGCCAGCAGTCAGACAGGGGGGGACACTGAAGCTTTCTTT. This encodes CASSQTGGDTEAFF.

V usage is TRBV7-2 and J usage is TRBJ1-2; no reliable D call. The germline gives CDR1 SGHTA, CDR2 FQGNSA. V was cut by 1 base and J by 8 bases, with 14 bases left in between. The CDR3 totals 14 residues. The CDR3 sequence: CASSLVGGEQGYTF. The CDR3 region has the DNA TGTGCCAGCAGCTTAGTCGGCGGCGAGCAGGGCTACACCTTC.

CDR3 DNA: TGTGCCAGCAGCTTGGTGGCAGGGTGGGCCGGGACCTACGAGCAGTACTTC. This translates into CASSLVAGWAGTYEQYF. The V and J genes are TRBV5-6 and TRBJ2-7; D assignment may be TRBD1 or TRBD2 (5 bases each). V was shortened by 0 bases and J by 2 bases, with 18 bases between the two germline ends. Germline loops: CDR1 SGHDT, CDR2 YYEEEE. This CDR3 has 17 residues.

The J gene is TRBJ1-5, the V gene TRBV6-1; TRBD1 is a possible D gene (6 bases). CDR3 length equals 14 residues. CDR1 MNHNS and CDR2 SASEGT come from the germline V gene. V was shortened by 5 bases and J by 4 bases, with 12 bases between the two germline ends. CDR3 nucleotides: TGTGCCAGCAGTATAGGACAGAGTAATCAGCCCCAGCATTTT. Amino acid sequence: CASSIGQSNQPQHF.

CDR3 region: CASSPKGTGGRRTEAFF. CDR3 sequence (DNA): TGTGCCAGCAGCCCAAAAGGGACAGGCGGAAGAAGGACTGAAGCTTTCTTT. The chain couples TRBV7-9 to TRBJ1-1, with 8 bases aligning to TRBD1. This CDR3 is 17 amino acids long. Germline assignment: CDR1 SEHNR and CDR2 FQNEAQ (reference sequence). Trimming at V came to 5 bases and at J to 5 bases, leaving 16 bases not matched to a gene.

The J gene is TRBJ2-1, the V gene TRBV7-8; weak D call: TRBD1 (5 bases). The CDR3 spans 14 residues. From germline, CDR1 is SGHVS and CDR2 FQNEAQ. V gave up 4 bases and J gave up 4 bases, with 11 bases separating them. The CDR3 here is CASSSVTAYNEQFF. DNA of the CDR3: TGTGCCAGCAGCTCAGTGACAGCTTACAATGAGCAGTTCTTC. The full variable domain, its missing parts supplied by reference TRBV7-8 and TRBJ2-1, is GAGVSQSPRYKVAKRGQDVALRCDPISGHVSLFWYQQALGQGPEFLTYFQNEAQLDKSGLPSDRFFAERPEGSVSTLKIQRTQQEDSAVYLCASSSVTAYNEQFFGPGTRLTVL.

CDR3: CASSFGTSGGLTYEQYF. The CDR3 DNA sequence: TGTGCCAGCAGCTTTGGGACTAGCGGGGGGCTTACCTACGAGCAGTACTTC. J is TRBJ2-7 and V is TRBV9; TRBD2 agrees at 15 bases. CDR1 is SGDLS and CDR2 is YYNGEE in the germline V gene. The ends lost 4 bases at V and 2 bases at J; junction bases unmatched: 7. This CDR3 spans 17 amino acids.

V usage is TRBV19 and J usage is TRBJ1-5; 7 nucleotides match TRBD1. The germline V gene has CDR1 LNHDA and CDR2 SQIVND (reference sequence). The CDR3 spans 15 residues. V lost 6 bases and J lost 2; bases outside the gene matches: 7. CDR3 nucleotide sequence: TGTGCCAGTAGAGGAGGGGGCCTGGGCAATCAGCCCCAGCATTTT. It translates to CASRGGGLGNQPQHF.

The V call is TRBV6-1, the J call TRBJ1-5; possibly TRBD1 for D (5 bases). Germline CDR1 MNHNS, CDR2 SASEGT. V lost 7 bases and J lost 6, with 13 bases in between. The CDR3 has 13 residues. The CDR3 sequence: CASTEGWGQPQHF. CDR3 nucleotide sequence: TGTGCCAGCACCGAGGGGTGGGGTCAGCCCCAGCATTTT.

This clone was seen a few times. Other DNA sequences within the sample encode an identical CDR3. The chain couples TRBV5-1 to TRBJ2-3, with unresolved D. Germline V gene lookup returns CDR1 SGHRS and CDR2 YFSETQ. V was shortened by 4 bases and J by 0 bases, with 9 bases between the two germline ends. This CDR3 is built from 14 residues. In DNA, the CDR3 is TGCGCCAGCAGCCCCCCCGCTAGCACAGATACGCAGTATTTT. Its translation: CASSPPASTDTQYF.

The V and J genes are TRBV6-5 and TRBJ1-2; perhaps TRBD1 as D (5 bases). This CDR3 region has 11 residues. The germline V gene encodes CDR1 MNHEY and CDR2 SVGAGI. V was pared by 2 bases and J by 8 bases, with 6 bases between. CDR3 coding DNA: TGTGCCAGCAGTTACGCAGGGGGCTACACCTTC. Its protein product is CASSYAGGYTF.

The chain links TRBV5-1 to TRBJ2-7; 8 bases are a match to TRBD1. V was clipped by 1 base and J by 6 bases; unmatched bases: 9. Germline-derived CDR1 and CDR2 are SGHRS and YFSETQ. CDR3 length equals 15 residues. The DNA for the CDR3 is TGCGCCAGCAGCTTGCAGACAGGGGTTCAGGGCGAGCAGTACTTC. Protein sequence: CASSLQTGVQGEQYF.

This chain connects TRBV5-8 to TRBJ2-7, with TRBD1 as a possible D gene (6 bases). Trimming cost V 4 bases and J 0 bases, with 11 bases left between them. From germline, CDR1 is SGHTS and CDR2 YDEGEE. This CDR3 contains 14 residues. The CDR3 reads CASSARRGSYEQYF. CDR3 nucleotide sequence: TGTGCCAGCAGCGCTCGCAGGGGCTCCTACGAGCAGTACTTC.

The gene calls are TRBV7-6 and TRBJ2-1; D unresolved. V dropped 1 base and J dropped 8 bases, with 6 bases sitting between them. Per germline, CDR1 SGHVS and CDR2 FNYEAQ. This CDR3 comprises 12 residues. The CDR3 coding sequence is TGTGCCAGCAGCTTAGTGTCCCATGAGCAGTTCTTC. Protein sequence: CASSLVSHEQFF.

CDR3 loop: CASSYRGSQGDEQFF. CDR3 nucleotide sequence: TGTGCCAGCAGCTATAGGGGGTCTCAAGGCGATGAGCAGTTCTTC. V usage is TRBV7-6 and J usage is TRBJ2-1, with TRBD1 as a possible D gene (6 bases). V dropped 4 bases and J dropped 8 bases, with 18 bases sitting between them. The CDR3 covers 15 residues. Germline V gives CDR1 SGHVS, CDR2 FNYEAQ. Full variable domain (rest looked up from reference TRBV7-6 and TRBJ2-1): GAGVSQSPRYKVTKRGQDVALRCDPISGHVSLYWYRQALGQGPEFLTYFNYEAQQDKSGLPNDRFSAERPEGSISTLTIQRTEQRDSAMYRCASSYRGSQGDEQFFGPGTRLTVL.

The chain carries TRBV6-1 and TRBJ1-2; 7 bases align to TRBD1. Germline CDR1 MNHNS, CDR2 SASEGT. V was pared by 6 bases and J by 1 base, with 5 bases of the junction left unmatched. This CDR3 comprises 14 residues. CDR3 amino acids: CASRAGQINYGYTF. The CDR3 DNA sequence: TGTGCCAGCAGGGCGGGACAGATTAACTATGGCTACACCTTC.

The chain is built from TRBV6-1 and TRBJ1-5, with 9 bases matching TRBD1. Unmatched junction bases numbered 7, after V lost 2 bases and J lost 2 bases. CDR1 and CDR2 from the germline V gene are MNHNS and SASEGT. The length of the CDR3 is 17 residues. CDR3 sequence reads: CASSEQTGGMGNQPQHF. The CDR3 DNA follows: TGTGCCAGCAGTGAACAAACAGGGGGCATGGGCAATCAGCCCCAGCATTTT.

This clone was seen a handful of times. The gene calls are TRBV2 and TRBJ1-5; D is possibly TRBD1 (6 bases). The CDR3 length is 15 residues. Trimming shortened V by 2 bases and J by 3 bases, and 11 bases separated the two germline ends. Germline CDR1 reads SNHLY; CDR2 reads FYNNEI. The CDR3 DNA reads as TGTGCCAGCAGTGAACAAAGGGGGGACAATCAGCCCCAGCATTTT. It yields the protein CASSEQRGDNQPQHF.

The gene calls are TRBV11-2 and TRBJ1-1; the D is unclear. Between the trimmed V and J ends, which lost 6 bases and 0 bases, there was a span of 14 bases. The CDR3 length is 15 residues. Germline CDR1 SGHAT, CDR2 FQNNGV. The CDR3 region is CASRKMDRMNTEAFF. The CDR3 DNA follows: TGTGCCAGCAGGAAGATGGACCGCATGAACACTGAAGCTTTCTTT.

The gene calls are TRBV6-6 and TRBJ1-6, with 7 positions matching TRBD1. After removal of 5 bases from V and 7 bases from J, the junction contained 5 bases not matched to a gene. The CDR3 contains 14 residues. CDR1 MNHNY and CDR2 SVGAGI come from the germline V gene (reference sequence). The CDR3 DNA reads as TGTGCCAGCAGTGGGGACAGATCAAATTCACCCCTCCACTTT. This encodes CASSGDRSNSPLHF.

This chain uses TRBV5-1 with TRBJ2-6; D gene ambiguous. Germline CDR1 SGHRS, CDR2 YFSETQ. This CDR3 comprises 14 residues. V was trimmed by 0 bases and J by 9 bases, leaving 10 bases between them. DNA for the CDR3: TGCGCCAGCAGCTTGGCCGGGCCGGTCAACGTCCTGACTTTC. It codes for CASSLAGPVNVLTF.

This chain joins TRBV5-1 and TRBJ1-3; the match to TRBD1 covers 9 bases. This CDR3 is built from 18 residues. From germline, CDR1 is SGHRS and CDR2 YFSETQ. With V trimmed by 2 bases and J by 0 bases, 9 bases remained unmatched. In DNA form, the CDR3 reads TGCGCCAGCAGCTTTGGGACCCGGGACAGGGACTCTGGAAACACCATATATTTT. This gives the protein CASSFGTRDRDSGNTIYF.